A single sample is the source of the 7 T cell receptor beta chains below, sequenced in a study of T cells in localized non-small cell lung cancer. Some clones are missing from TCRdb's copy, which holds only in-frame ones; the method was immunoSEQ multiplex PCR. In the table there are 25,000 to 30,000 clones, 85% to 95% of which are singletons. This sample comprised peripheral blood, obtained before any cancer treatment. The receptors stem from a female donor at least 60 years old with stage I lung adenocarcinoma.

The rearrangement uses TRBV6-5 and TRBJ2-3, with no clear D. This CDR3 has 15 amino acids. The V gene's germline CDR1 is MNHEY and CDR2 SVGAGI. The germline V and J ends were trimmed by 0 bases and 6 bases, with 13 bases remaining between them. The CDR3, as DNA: TGTGCCAGCAGTTACTCGTGGACCGGCAGGGATACGCAGTATTTT. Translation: CASSYSWTGRDTQYF.

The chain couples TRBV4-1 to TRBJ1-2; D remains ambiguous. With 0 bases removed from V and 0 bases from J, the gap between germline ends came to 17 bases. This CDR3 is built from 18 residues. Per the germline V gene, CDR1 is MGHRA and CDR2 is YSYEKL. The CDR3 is CASSQDQRRGRPNYGYTF. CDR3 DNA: TGCGCCAGCAGCCAAGATCAACGCCGCGGGAGGCCTAACTATGGCTACACCTTC.

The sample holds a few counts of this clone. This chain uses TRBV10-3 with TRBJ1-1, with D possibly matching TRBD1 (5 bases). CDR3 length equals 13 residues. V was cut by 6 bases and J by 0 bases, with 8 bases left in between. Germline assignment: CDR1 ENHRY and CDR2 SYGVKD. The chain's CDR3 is CAIRGVMNTEAFF. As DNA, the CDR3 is TGTGCCATCAGGGGGGTTATGAACACTGAAGCTTTCTTT.

CDR3 in amino acids: CASSPLVRSYNEQFF. In nucleotides, the CDR3 is TGTGCCAGCAGTCCCCTTGTGCGGTCCTACAATGAGCAGTTCTTC. This chain joins TRBV2 and TRBJ2-1, with D unclear. CDR1 is SNHLY, CDR2 FYNNEI, per germline. The CDR3 loop spans 15 amino acids. Trimming removed 5 bases at V and 1 base at J, with 12 bases between.

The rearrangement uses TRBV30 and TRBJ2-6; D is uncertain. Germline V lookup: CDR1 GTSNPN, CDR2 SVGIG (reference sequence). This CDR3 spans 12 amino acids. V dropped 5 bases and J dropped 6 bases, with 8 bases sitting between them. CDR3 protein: CAWSRVANVLTF. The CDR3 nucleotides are TGTGCCTGGTCAAGGGTGGCCAACGTCCTGACTTTC.

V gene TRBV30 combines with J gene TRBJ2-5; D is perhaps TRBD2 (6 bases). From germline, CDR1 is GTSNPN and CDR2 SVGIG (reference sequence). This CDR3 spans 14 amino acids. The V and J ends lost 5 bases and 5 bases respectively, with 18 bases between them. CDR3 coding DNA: TGTGCCTGGGCGCCCGGGACTTGGGGCGAGACCCAGTACTTC. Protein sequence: CAWAPGTWGETQYF.

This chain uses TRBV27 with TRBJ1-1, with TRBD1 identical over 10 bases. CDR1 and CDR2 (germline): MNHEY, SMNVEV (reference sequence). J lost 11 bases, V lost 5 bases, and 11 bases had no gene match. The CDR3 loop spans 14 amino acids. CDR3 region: CASSRQGASGEAFF. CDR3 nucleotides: TGTGCCAGCAGTCGACAGGGGGCCTCCGGTGAGGCTTTCTTT.